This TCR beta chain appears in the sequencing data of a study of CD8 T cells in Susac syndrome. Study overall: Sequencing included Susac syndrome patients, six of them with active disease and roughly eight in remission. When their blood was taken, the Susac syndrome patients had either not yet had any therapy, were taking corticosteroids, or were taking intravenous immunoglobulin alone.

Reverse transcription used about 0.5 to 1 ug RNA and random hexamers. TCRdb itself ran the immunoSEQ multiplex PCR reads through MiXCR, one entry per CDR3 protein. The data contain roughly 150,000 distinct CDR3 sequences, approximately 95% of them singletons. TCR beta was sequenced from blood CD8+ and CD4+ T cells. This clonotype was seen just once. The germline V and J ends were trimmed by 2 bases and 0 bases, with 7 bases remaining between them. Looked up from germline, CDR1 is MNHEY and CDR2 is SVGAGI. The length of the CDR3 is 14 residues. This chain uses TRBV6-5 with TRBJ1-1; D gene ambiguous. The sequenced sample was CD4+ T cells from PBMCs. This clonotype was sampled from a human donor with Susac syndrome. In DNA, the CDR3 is TGTGCCAGCAGTTACGGCAGTTTGAACACTGAAGCTTTCTTT. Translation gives CASSYGSLNTEAFF.